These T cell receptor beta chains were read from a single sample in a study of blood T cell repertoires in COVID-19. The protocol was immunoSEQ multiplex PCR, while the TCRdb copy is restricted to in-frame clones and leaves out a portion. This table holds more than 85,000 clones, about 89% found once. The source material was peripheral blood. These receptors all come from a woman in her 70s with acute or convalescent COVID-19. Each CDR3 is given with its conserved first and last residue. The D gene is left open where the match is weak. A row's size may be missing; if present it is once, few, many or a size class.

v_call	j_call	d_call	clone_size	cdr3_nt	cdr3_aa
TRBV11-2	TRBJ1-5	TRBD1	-	TGTGCCAGCAGCTTGGGACAGTACCAGCCCCAGCATTTT	CASSLGQYQPQHF
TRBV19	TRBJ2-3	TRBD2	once	TGTGCCAGTAGTGGTGGGCCTAGCGGGGTTAGCACAGATACGCAGTATTTT	CASSGGPSGVSTDTQYF
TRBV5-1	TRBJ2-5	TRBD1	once	TGCGCCAGCAGGCCAACCGGGACAGGGATCCAAGAGACCCAGTACTTC	CASRPTGTGIQETQYF
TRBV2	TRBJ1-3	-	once	TGTGCCAGCAGTGAAGCTGAGGTCCGGGGGGGGGACACCATATATTTT	CASSEAEVRGGDTIYF
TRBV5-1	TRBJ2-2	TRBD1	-	TGCGCCAGCCATACCGGGACAGGGGCCGGGGAGCTGTTTTTT	CASHTGTGAGELFF
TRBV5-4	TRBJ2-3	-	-	TGTGCCAGCAGCTTGGGTTCGGGAGATACGCAGTATTTT	CASSLGSGDTQYF
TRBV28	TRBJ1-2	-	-	TGTGCCAGCAGTGGAGGGGTCGCGGGCGGCTACACCTTC	CASSGGVAGGYTF
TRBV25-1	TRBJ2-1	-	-	TGTGCCAGCGGAAGAAGGACAGCAGACAATGAGCAGTTCTTC	CASGRRTADNEQFF
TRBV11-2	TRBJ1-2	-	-	TGTGCCAGCAGCTTAGGCGGGCAGGCGTACTATGGCTACACCTTC	CASSLGGQAYYGYTF
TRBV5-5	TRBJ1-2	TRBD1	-	TGTGCCAGCAGCTTTACACAGGGGAGGATTTACTATGGCTACACCTTC	CASSFTQGRIYYGYTF
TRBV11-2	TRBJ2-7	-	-	TGTGCCAGCAGCTTAGAGGACATCTCCTACGAGCAGTACTTC	CASSLEDISYEQYF
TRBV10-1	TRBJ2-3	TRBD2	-	TGCGCCAGCAGTGAGTCGTGGACTAGCGGGAGGGGATCAGATACGCAGTATTTT	CASSESWTSGRGSDTQYF
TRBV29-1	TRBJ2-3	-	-	TGCAGCGTTGAAGATTCGGCGGACTACACAGATACGCAGTATTTT	CSVEDSADYTDTQYF
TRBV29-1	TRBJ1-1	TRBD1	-	TGCAGCGTTGACAGGGGGCTCAACACTGAAGCTTTCTTT	CSVDRGLNTEAFF
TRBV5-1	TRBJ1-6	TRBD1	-	TGCGCCAGCAGCTACGGGACAGGTGTCAATAATTCACCCCTCCACTTT	CASSYGTGVNNSPLHF
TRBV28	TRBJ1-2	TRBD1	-	TGTGCCAGCAGTCCCCGACAGGGATGGATCCCCTATGGCTACACCTTC	CASSPRQGWIPYGYTF
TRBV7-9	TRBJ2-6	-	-	TGTGCCAGCAGCTCCAGAAAAATCTCTGGGGCCAACGTCCTGACTTTC	CASSSRKISGANVLTF
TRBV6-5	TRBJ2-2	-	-	TGTGCCAGCAGTTACCTGCGGAACACCGGGGAGCTGTTTTTT	CASSYLRNTGELFF
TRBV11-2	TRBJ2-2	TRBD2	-	TGTGCCAGCAGCCAAAAGGGGACTAGCGGGAGGGTTGCGGCCGGGGAGCTGTTTTTT	CASSQKGTSGRVAAGELFF
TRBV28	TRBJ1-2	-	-	TGTGCCAGCAGTTTACCGGGGGGATATGGCTACACCTTC	CASSLPGGYGYTF
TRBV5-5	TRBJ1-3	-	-	TGTGCCAGCAGCTTGGATGGGGGCTCTAAACGAAACACCATATATTTT	CASSLDGGSKRNTIYF
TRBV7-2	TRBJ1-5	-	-	TGTGCCAGCAGTATCCCTCCTCAGCCCCAGCATTTT	CASSIPPQPQHF
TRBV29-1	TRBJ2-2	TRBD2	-	TGCAGCGTTGCTAGCGGGAGGAACACCGGGGAGCTGTTTTTT	CSVASGRNTGELFF
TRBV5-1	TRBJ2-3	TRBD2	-	TGCGCCAGCAGCTCCGTAGCGGGAGGGCCCACAGATACGCAGTATTTT	CASSSVAGGPTDTQYF
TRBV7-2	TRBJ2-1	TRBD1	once	TGTGCCAGCAGCAAGGGACAGGGTAGGGTCCATGAGCAGTTCTTC	CASSKGQGRVHEQFF